These T cell receptor beta chains were read from a single sample in a study of blood T cell repertoires in COVID-19. TCRdb's table, derived via immunoSEQ multiplex PCR, lists solely in-frame clones and lacks some. Of over 30,000 clones in the sample, about 88% are singletons; the top ten hold roughly an eighth. The sequencing input was peripheral blood. These receptor sequences come from a human donor with active COVID-19. The donor label of this sample is uncertain. The CDR3 runs from the conserved cysteine through the conserved F or W. Each record gives: J gene, V gene, CDR3 protein.

j_gene: TRBJ2-5; v_gene: TRBV5-1; CDR3aa: CASSLATGLGETQYF
j_gene: TRBJ1-2; v_gene: TRBV27; CDR3aa: CASSGNTGLTGYTF
j_gene: TRBJ1-1; v_gene: TRBV19; CDR3aa: CASSTHLRGNTEAFF
j_gene: TRBJ2-1; v_gene: TRBV7-3; CDR3aa: CASSRNWGDEQFF
j_gene: TRBJ2-7; v_gene: TRBV9; CDR3aa: CASSVGSGGPYEQYF
j_gene: TRBJ1-6; v_gene: TRBV5-4; CDR3aa: CASSARPDSPNSPLHF
j_gene: TRBJ1-1; v_gene: TRBV18; CDR3aa: CASLQGMNTEAFF
j_gene: TRBJ1-2; v_gene: TRBV9; CDR3aa: CASSDLRGYYGYTF
j_gene: TRBJ1-1; v_gene: TRBV19; CDR3aa: CAMRDSMNTEAFF
j_gene: TRBJ1-4; v_gene: TRBV6-5; CDR3aa: CASSYSMGTGEKLFF
j_gene: TRBJ1-6; v_gene: TRBV6-6; CDR3aa: CASSKQTNIHSPLHF
j_gene: TRBJ2-6; v_gene: TRBV7-2; CDR3aa: CASSLAPAGGMAGANVLTF
j_gene: TRBJ2-5; v_gene: TRBV7-2; CDR3aa: CASSPLAGGPQETQYF
j_gene: TRBJ2-3; v_gene: TRBV6-5; CDR3aa: CASKPGQSTDTQYF
j_gene: TRBJ1-3; v_gene: TRBV7-2; CDR3aa: CASSPTESSGNTIYF
j_gene: TRBJ2-5; v_gene: TRBV6-1; CDR3aa: CASSEGLAGGQETQYF